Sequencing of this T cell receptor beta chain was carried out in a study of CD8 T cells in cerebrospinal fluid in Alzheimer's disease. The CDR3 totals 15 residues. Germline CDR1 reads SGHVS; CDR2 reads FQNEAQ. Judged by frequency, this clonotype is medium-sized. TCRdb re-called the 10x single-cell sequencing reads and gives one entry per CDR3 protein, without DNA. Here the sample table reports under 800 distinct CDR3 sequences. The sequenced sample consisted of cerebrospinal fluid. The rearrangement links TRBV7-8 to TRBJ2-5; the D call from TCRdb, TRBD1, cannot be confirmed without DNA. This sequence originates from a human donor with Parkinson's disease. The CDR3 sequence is CASSWPGQGAETQYF.